A single sample gave rise to the 23 T cell receptor beta chains below, sequenced in a study of control samples from healthy donors and cancer patients. Method: immunoSEQ multiplex PCR; TCRdb's copy keeps in-frame clones and lacks some. The data contain around 90,000 clones, around 85% of them singletons. Sequencing used blood. All receptors come from a middle-aged woman in good health.

Here the CDR3 DNA reads TGTGCCACCAGTCCCGGATCCTCTGGGGCCAACGTCCTGACTTTC. Protein sequence: CATSPGSSGANVLTF. The chain joins TRBV24-1 to TRBJ2-6; D remains ambiguous. V lost 6 bases, J lost 0 bases, and 8 bases lay in between. The germline gives CDR1 KGHDR, CDR2 SFDVKD. The CDR3 has 15 residues.

The CDR3 bases are TGCGCCAGCAGCCAAGATAGACAGGGAACAGATACGCAGTATTTT. Translating gives CASSQDRQGTDTQYF. The chain has TRBV4-3 and TRBJ2-3; 7 nucleotides agree with TRBD1. CDR1 LGHNA and CDR2 YSLEER come from the germline V gene. The CDR3 totals 15 residues. Trimming took 0 bases from V and 3 from J; bases not matched to a gene: 3.

The CDR3 is CASSQGLAGGTVETQYF. The CDR3, as DNA: TGTGCCAGCAGCCAAGGGTTAGCGGGGGGGACGGTAGAGACCCAGTACTTC. This rearrangement joins TRBV3-1 (or the pseudogene TRBV3-2) to TRBJ2-5, with 11 bases matching TRBD2. The CDR3 loop spans 17 amino acids. The J segment lost 4 bases and the V segment lost 1 base, leaving 8 bases of the junction unmatched. The germline V gene encodes CDR1 LGHDT and CDR2 YNNKEL (reference sequence).

The rearrangement uses TRBV6-1 and TRBJ1-3; possibly TRBD1 for D (5 bases). V was shortened by 1 base and J by 0 bases, with 13 bases between the two germline ends. This CDR3 has 17 amino acids. CDR1 MNHNS and CDR2 SASEGT come from the germline V gene. The CDR3 bases are TGTGCCAGCAGTGAAGGTATCGGGGGGATCTCTGGAAACACCATATATTTT. This encodes CASSEGIGGISGNTIYF.

The chain links TRBV27 to TRBJ2-2; 12 bases are shared with TRBD1. V shed 5 bases, J shed 7 bases, and the junction held 8 bases outside the gene matches. Germline loops: CDR1 MNHEY, CDR2 SMNVEV (reference sequence). The CDR3 length is 16 residues. CDR3 in DNA: TGTGCCAGCAGTCCCGGGACAGGGGGCAAGGGCGGGGAGCTGTTTTTT. Translating gives CASSPGTGGKGGELFF.

Written as DNA, the CDR3 is TGCGCCAGCAGCCAAGTAGTGGGGGGGTTAAATGAGCAGTTCTTC. Translated, it gives CASSQVVGGLNEQFF. This chain links TRBV4-3 with TRBJ2-1; 7 bases fit TRBD2. The CDR3 spans 15 residues. Germline values: CDR1 LGHNA, CDR2 YSLEER. Trimming at V came to 1 base and at J to 7 bases, leaving 7 bases not matched to a gene.

For this clone: A read error may account for a junction end that differs from germline. V usage is TRBV6-5 and J usage is TRBJ2-1, with unresolved D. Germline V gene sequence: CDR1 MNHEY, CDR2 SVGAGI. CDR3 length: 10 residues. The CDR3 DNA reads as TGTGCCAGCAGAACCAAGGGCCTAGTCTTC. As protein: CASRTKGLVF.

The chain links TRBV29-1 to TRBJ2-7; D is perhaps TRBD2 (5 bases). Germline V gene data show CDR1 as SQVTM and CDR2 as ANQGSEA. This CDR3 region has 14 residues. V was trimmed by 2 bases and J by 2 bases, leaving 13 bases between them. The CDR3 region is CSVENPGKTYEQYF. The CDR3 DNA is TGCAGCGTTGAAAATCCCGGGAAAACCTACGAGCAGTACTTC.

J is TRBJ1-1 and V is TRBV19; TRBD1 aligns across 8 bases. Germline CDR1 reads LNHDA; CDR2 reads SQIVND (reference sequence). Trimming cost V 8 bases and J 5 bases; bases outside gene matches: 10. The CDR3 is made up of 14 amino acids. The CDR3 DNA is TGTGCCAGTCGAATCCGGGACAGGTCGACTGAAGCTTTCTTT. Amino acid sequence: CASRIRDRSTEAFF.

This clone was counted a single time. V and J are TRBV7-6 and TRBJ1-1, with TRBD1 as a possible D gene (6 bases). Trimming took 5 bases from V and 2 from J, leaving 15 bases between them. The CDR3 covers 15 residues. The germline CDR1 and CDR2 sequences are SGHVS and FNYEAQ. The CDR3: CASSDMAGVNTEAFF. The DNA of the CDR3 is TGTGCCAGCAGCGATATGGCAGGGGTTAACACTGAAGCTTTCTTT.

This rearrangement joins TRBV6-2 or TRBV6-3 to TRBJ2-6; maybe TRBD2 (6 bases). Deletions cut 5 bases from V and 5 bases from J, with 16 bases between. The CDR3 has 16 amino acids. In germline, CDR1 is MNHEY, CDR2 SVGEGT. The DNA of the CDR3 is TGTGCCAGCAGTCCGTGGAGGGAGTTACGGGCCAACGTCCTGACTTTC. The encoded protein is CASSPWRELRANVLTF.

The chain carries TRBV7-8 and TRBJ1-1, with D unresolved. V gave up 6 bases and J gave up 1 base, with 12 bases separating them. The V gene's germline CDR1 is SGHVS and CDR2 FQNEAQ. CDR3 length equals 14 residues. The CDR3 region is CASSFREGNTEAFF. CDR3 in DNA: TGTGCCAGCAGTTTTCGGGAGGGGAACACTGAAGCTTTCTTT.

This clone was observed a handful of times. The chain carries TRBV30 and TRBJ1-2; TRBD1 aligns across 8 bases. Germline CDR1 is GTSNPN and CDR2 is SVGIG (reference sequence). CDR3 length: 16 amino acids. Losses at the gene ends were 3 bases for V and 1 base for J; bases not matched to a gene: 10. This CDR3 reads CAWRAQLTGVNYGYTF. DNA for the CDR3: TGTGCCTGGAGGGCACAACTGACAGGGGTTAACTATGGCTACACCTTC.

V usage is TRBV18 and J usage is TRBJ1-5; a weak D match, TRBD1 (5 bases). The V end was cut by 4 bases, the J end by 2 bases, with 12 bases between. From germline, CDR1 is KGHSH and CDR2 LQKENI. The CDR3 totals 15 residues. This CDR3 reads CASSRLSTGNQPQHF. CDR3 nucleotides: TGTGCCAGCTCACGCCTTTCGACAGGCAATCAGCCCCAGCATTTT. The complete variable domain, with remaining parts taken from reference TRBV18 and TRBJ1-5, reads NAGVMQNPRHLVRRRGQEARLRCSPMKGHSHVYWYRQLPEEGLKFMVYLQKENIIDESGMPKERFSAEFPKEGPSILRIQQVVRGDSAAYFCASSRLSTGNQPQHFGDGTRLSIL.

This chain uses TRBV5-1 with TRBJ1-4; D gene ambiguous. Trimming cost V 7 bases and J 8 bases, with 18 bases left between them. The CDR3 has 14 amino acids. Per the germline V gene, CDR1 is SGHRS and CDR2 is YFSETQ. The CDR3 DNA sequence: TGCGCCAGCCTCATTGCTGGCAGGTACGAAAAACTGTTTTTT. Translated, it gives CASLIAGRYEKLFF.

A few counts support this clone. The rearrangement uses TRBV19 and TRBJ2-1, with 7 bases that match TRBD1. This CDR3 region has 13 residues. Germline V gene data show CDR1 as LNHDA and CDR2 as SQIVND (reference sequence). V lost 4 bases, J lost 7 bases, and 4 bases stayed unmatched. The CDR3 region is CASSKKQGNEQFF. DNA of the CDR3: TGTGCCAGTAGTAAGAAACAGGGGAATGAGCAGTTCTTC.

The genes are TRBV4-3 and TRBJ2-7; 7 nucleotides align to TRBD2. The germline gives CDR1 LGHNA, CDR2 YSLEER. The CDR3 has 15 residues. The V segment lost 1 base and the J segment 3 bases; nucleotides outside the gene matches: 6. CDR3 amino acids: CASSQGSAGDYEQYF. CDR3 sequence (DNA): TGCGCCAGCAGCCAAGGTTCCGCGGGGGACTACGAGCAGTACTTC.

This clone was detected a few times. The V and J genes are TRBV20-1 and TRBJ2-5, with D uncertain. Trimming pared 5 bases from V and 7 bases from J, leaving 8 bases between. The CDR3 has 10 residues. Looked up from germline, CDR1 is DFQATT and CDR2 is SNEGSKA (reference sequence). The DNA of the CDR3 is TGCAGTGCTGGCCCACGGACCCAGTACTTC. Translation gives CSAGPRTQYF.

Regarding this clone: Sequence at one end of the junction differs from germline and may be a read error. This rearrangement joins TRBV30 to TRBJ2-5, with D maybe TRBD1 (5 bases). There are 13 residues in the CDR3. The germline V gene has CDR1 GTSNPN and CDR2 SVGIG (reference sequence). The CDR3 DNA reads TGTGCCCGGAGTGCTACAGGCCAAGAGACCCAGTACTTC. This translates into CARSATGQETQYF.

The chain uses TRBV27 and TRBJ2-1; 7 nucleotides agree with TRBD2. The J segment lost 2 bases and the V segment lost 1 base, leaving 2 bases of the junction unmatched. The CDR3 totals 15 residues. Germline V gene data show CDR1 as MNHEY and CDR2 as SMNVEV (reference sequence). The CDR3 region is CASSLLGGAYNEQFF. Written as DNA, the CDR3 is TGTGCCAGCAGTTTATTGGGGGGGGCCTACAATGAGCAGTTCTTC.

The V call is TRBV6-5, the J call TRBJ2-4; the match to TRBD1 covers 7 bases. Germline CDR1 is MNHEY and CDR2 is SVGAGI. The CDR3 length is 14 residues. Trimming removed 6 bases from V and 7 bases from J; junction bases left unmatched: 9. The CDR3 loop is CASSQGQAYNIQYF. In DNA, the CDR3 is TGTGCCAGCAGCCAAGGACAGGCCTATAACATTCAGTACTTC.

The chain joins TRBV6-1 to TRBJ1-1, with D possibly being TRBD1 (6 bases). The CDR3 consists of 15 residues. The germline V gene has CDR1 MNHNS and CDR2 SASEGT. V lost 3 bases to trimming and J lost 9 bases, with 20 bases between them. CDR3 amino acids: CASSEVDRFMKQAFF. The CDR3 DNA sequence: TGTGCCAGCAGTGAGGTCGACAGGTTTATGAAGCAAGCTTTCTTT.

The chain combines TRBV24-1 with TRBJ1-2, with a possible D match to TRBD1 (6 bases). The CDR3 runs to 13 residues. Deletions cut 2 bases from V and 6 bases from J, with 9 bases between. Germline CDR1 reads KGHDR; CDR2 reads SFDVKD. CDR3 region: CATSDSGADGYTF. The CDR3 coding sequence is TGTGCCACCAGTGATTCGGGGGCTGATGGCTACACCTTC.